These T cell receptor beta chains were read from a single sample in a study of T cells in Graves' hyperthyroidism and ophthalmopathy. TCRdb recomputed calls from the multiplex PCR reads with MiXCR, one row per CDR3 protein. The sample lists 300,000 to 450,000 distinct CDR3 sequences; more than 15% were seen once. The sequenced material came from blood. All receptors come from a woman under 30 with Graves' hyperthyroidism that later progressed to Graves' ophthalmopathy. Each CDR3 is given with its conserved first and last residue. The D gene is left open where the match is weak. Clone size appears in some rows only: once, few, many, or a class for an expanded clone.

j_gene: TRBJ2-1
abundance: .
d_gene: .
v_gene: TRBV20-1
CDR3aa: CSARGRSIYNEQFF
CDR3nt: TGCAGTGCTAGGGGCAGGTCAATCTACAATGAGCAGTTCTTC

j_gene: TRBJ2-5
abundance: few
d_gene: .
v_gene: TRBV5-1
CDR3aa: CASSSWDTQETQYF
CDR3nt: TGCGCCAGCAGCTCCTGGGACACCCAAGAGACCCAGTACTTC

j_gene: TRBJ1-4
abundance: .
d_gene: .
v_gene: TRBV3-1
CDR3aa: CASSQAGGTEKLFF
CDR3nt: TGTGCCAGCAGCCAAGCTGGGGGAACAGAAAAACTGTTTTTT

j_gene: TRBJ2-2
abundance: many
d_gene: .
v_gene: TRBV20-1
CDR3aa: CSARSRRTNTGELFF
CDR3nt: TGCAGTGCTAGAAGTAGGCGGACGAACACCGGGGAGCTGTTTTTT

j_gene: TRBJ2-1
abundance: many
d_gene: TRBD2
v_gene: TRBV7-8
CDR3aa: CASSLGSGLAGPNEQFF
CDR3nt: TGTGCCAGCAGCTTAGGCTCTGGACTAGCGGGACCTAATGAGCAGTTCTTC

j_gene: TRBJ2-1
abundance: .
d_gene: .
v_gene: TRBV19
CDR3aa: CASSIFLGDNEQFF
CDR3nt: TGTGCCAGTAGTATTTTTCTGGGGGATAATGAGCAGTTCTTC

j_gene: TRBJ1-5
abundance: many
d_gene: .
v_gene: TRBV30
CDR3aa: CAWTSLGNQPQHF
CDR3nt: TGTGCCTGGACGTCCCTCGGCAATCAGCCCCAGCATTTT

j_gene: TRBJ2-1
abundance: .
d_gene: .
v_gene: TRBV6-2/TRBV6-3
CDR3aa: CANTPLVALSYNEQFF
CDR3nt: TGTGCCAACACCCCCCTGGTAGCACTCTCCTACAATGAGCAGTTCTTC

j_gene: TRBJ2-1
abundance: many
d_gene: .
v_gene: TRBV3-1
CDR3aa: CASSQAWNSEQFF
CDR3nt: TGTGCCAGCAGCCAAGCTTGGAACAGTGAGCAGTTCTTC

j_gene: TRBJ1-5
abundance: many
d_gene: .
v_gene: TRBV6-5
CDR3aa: CASSYLVGGRVNQPQHF
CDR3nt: TGTGCCAGCAGTTATCTCGTGGGTGGCAGAGTCAATCAGCCCCAGCATTTT

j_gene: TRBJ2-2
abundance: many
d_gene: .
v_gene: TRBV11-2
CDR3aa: CASSLGAGIVGELFF
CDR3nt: TGTGCCAGCAGCTTAGGGGCGGGAATCGTCGGGGAGCTGTTTTTT

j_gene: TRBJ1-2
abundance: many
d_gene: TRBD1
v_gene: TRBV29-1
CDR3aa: CSVGQGANYGYTF
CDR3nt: TGCAGCGTGGGACAGGGAGCTAACTATGGCTACACCTTC

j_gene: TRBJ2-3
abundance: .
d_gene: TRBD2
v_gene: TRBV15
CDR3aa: CATTSGSRSTDTQYF
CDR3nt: TGTGCCACCACAAGCGGGAGCCGTAGCACAGATACGCAGTATTTT

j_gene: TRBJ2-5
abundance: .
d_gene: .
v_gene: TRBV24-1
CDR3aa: CATSDPLQETQYF
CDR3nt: TGTGCCACCAGTGATCCTCTTCAAGAGACCCAGTACTTC

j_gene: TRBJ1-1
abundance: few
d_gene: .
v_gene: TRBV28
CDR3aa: CASRTPGRGAFF
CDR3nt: TGTGCCAGCAGGACGCCAGGGAGAGGAGCTTTCTTT

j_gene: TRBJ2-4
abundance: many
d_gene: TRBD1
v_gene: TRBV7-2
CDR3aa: CASSSRPGTGTNIQYF
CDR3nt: TGTGCCAGCAGCTCCCGGCCCGGGACAGGTACCAACATTCAGTACTTC

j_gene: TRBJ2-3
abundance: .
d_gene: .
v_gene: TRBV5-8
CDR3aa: CASTHPGGRETDTQYF
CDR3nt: TGTGCCAGCACCCACCCGGGCGGCAGGGAAACAGATACGCAGTATTTT

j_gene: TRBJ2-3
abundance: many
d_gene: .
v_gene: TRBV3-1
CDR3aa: CASSQDSSRPITDTQYF
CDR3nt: TGTGCCAGCAGCCAAGACTCCAGCAGGCCTATTACAGATACGCAGTATTTT

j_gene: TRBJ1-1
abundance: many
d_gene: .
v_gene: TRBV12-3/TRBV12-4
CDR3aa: CASSLWGMASAFF
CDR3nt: TGTGCCAGCAGTTTATGGGGTATGGCTTCCGCTTTCTTT

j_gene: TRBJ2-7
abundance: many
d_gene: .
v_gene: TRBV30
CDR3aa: CAWSRADSYEQYF
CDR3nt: TGTGCCTGGAGTCGAGCGGACTCCTACGAGCAGTACTTC

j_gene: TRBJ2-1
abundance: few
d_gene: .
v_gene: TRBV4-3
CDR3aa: CASSATTRSYNEQFF
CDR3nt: TGCGCCAGCAGCGCGACCACGAGGTCCTACAATGAGCAGTTCTTC

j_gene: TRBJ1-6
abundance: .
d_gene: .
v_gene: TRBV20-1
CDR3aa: CSARSGGKGSPLHF
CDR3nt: TGCAGTGCTAGAAGCGGGGGCAAGGGTTCACCCCTCCACTTT

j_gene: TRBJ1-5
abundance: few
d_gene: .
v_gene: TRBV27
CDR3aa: CASSLGTALQPQHF
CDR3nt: TGTGCCAGCAGTTTGGGAACCGCCCTTCAGCCCCAGCATTTT

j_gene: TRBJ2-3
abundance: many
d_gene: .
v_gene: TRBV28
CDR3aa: CASSPQKAGLLTDTQYF
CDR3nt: TGTGCCAGCAGTCCACAAAAGGCGGGACTCCTCACAGATACGCAGTATTTT

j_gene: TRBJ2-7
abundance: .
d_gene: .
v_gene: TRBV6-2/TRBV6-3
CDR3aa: CASSRSRLPTGYEQYF
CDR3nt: TGTGCCAGCAGTAGGTCCCGATTACCAACAGGCTACGAGCAGTACTTC

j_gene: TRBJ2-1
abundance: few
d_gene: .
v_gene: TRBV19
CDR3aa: CASSLRSGPEQFF
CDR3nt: TGTGCCAGTAGTCTTAGGTCTGGACCCGAGCAGTTCTTC

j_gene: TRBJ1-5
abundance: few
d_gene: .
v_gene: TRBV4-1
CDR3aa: CASSQGLLQPQHF
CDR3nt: TGCGCCAGCAGCCAAGGTCTACTTCAGCCCCAGCATTTT

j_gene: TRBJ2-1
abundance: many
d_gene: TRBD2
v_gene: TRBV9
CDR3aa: CASSVGDLAVQFF
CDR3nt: TGTGCCAGCAGCGTAGGTGATCTAGCGGTCCAGTTCTTC

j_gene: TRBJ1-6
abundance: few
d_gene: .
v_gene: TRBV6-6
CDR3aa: CASSYSAVYNSPLHF
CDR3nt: TGTGCCAGCAGTTACTCGGCGGTGTATAATTCACCCCTCCACTTT

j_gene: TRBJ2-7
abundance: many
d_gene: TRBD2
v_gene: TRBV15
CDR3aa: CATSRDQRWTSGTDEQYF
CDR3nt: TGTGCCACCAGCAGAGATCAACGGTGGACTAGCGGGACGGACGAGCAGTACTTC

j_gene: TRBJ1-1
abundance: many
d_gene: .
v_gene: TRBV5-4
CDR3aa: CASSFGANTEAFF
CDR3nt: TGTGCCAGCAGCTTTGGGGCGAACACTGAAGCTTTCTTT

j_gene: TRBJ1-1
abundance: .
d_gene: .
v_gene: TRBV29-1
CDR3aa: CSVEGRLMNTEAFF
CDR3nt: TGCAGCGTTGAGGGTCGACTGATGAACACTGAAGCTTTCTTT

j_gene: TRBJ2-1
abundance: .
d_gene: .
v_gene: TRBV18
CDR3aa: CASSPVSRKYNEQFF
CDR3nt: TGTGCCAGCTCACCAGTCAGCAGGAAGTACAATGAGCAGTTCTTC

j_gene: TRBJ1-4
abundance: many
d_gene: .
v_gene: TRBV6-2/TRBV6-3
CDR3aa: CASSYSTGGINEKLFF
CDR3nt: TGTGCCAGCAGTTACTCGACCGGGGGAATCAATGAAAAACTGTTTTTT

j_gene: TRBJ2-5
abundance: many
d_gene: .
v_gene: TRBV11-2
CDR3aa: CASSSYRDIQETQYF
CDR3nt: TGTGCCAGCAGCTCCTACCGGGACATACAAGAGACCCAGTACTTC

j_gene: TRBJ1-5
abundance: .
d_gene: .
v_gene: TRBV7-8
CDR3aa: CASSPLTAGVSNQPQHF
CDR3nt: TGCGCCAGCAGCCCCCTAACCGCAGGGGTTAGCAATCAGCCCCAGCATTTT

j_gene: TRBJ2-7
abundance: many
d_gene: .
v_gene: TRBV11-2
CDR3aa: CASSLQGRIYEQYF
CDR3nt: TGTGCCAGCAGCTTACAGGGAAGAATCTACGAGCAGTACTTC

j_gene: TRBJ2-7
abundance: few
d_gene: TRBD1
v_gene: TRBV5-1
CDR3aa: CASSLGGMDRSYEQYF
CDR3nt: TGCGCCAGCAGCTTGGGGGGGATGGACAGGTCCTACGAGCAGTACTTC

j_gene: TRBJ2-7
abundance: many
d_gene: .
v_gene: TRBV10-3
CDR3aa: CAISEGREVDEQYF
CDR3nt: TGTGCCATCAGTGAGGGTAGGGAAGTCGACGAGCAGTACTTC

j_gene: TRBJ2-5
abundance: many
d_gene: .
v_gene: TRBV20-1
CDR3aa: CSAAPRTQYQETQYF
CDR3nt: TGCAGTGCTGCCCCGAGGACTCAGTACCAAGAGACCCAGTACTTC

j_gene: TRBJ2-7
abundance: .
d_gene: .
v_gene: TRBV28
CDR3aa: CASSLRGIERTYEQYF
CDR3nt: TGTGCCAGCAGCCTGAGGGGGATAGAGCGGACCTACGAGCAGTACTTC

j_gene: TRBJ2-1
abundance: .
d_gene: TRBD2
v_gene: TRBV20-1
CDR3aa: CSPTSGKGDEQFF
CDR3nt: TGCAGCCCAACTAGCGGGAAAGGGGATGAGCAGTTCTTC

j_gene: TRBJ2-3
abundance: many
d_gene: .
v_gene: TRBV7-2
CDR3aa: CASSFRAFSTDTQYF
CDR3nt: TGTGCCAGCAGCTTTCGAGCCTTTAGCACAGATACGCAGTATTTT

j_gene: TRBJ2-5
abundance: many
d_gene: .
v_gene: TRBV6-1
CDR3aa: CASSEALGSGREQETQYF
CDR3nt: TGTGCCAGCAGTGAAGCGCTAGGGTCGGGGCGGGAACAAGAGACCCAGTACTTC